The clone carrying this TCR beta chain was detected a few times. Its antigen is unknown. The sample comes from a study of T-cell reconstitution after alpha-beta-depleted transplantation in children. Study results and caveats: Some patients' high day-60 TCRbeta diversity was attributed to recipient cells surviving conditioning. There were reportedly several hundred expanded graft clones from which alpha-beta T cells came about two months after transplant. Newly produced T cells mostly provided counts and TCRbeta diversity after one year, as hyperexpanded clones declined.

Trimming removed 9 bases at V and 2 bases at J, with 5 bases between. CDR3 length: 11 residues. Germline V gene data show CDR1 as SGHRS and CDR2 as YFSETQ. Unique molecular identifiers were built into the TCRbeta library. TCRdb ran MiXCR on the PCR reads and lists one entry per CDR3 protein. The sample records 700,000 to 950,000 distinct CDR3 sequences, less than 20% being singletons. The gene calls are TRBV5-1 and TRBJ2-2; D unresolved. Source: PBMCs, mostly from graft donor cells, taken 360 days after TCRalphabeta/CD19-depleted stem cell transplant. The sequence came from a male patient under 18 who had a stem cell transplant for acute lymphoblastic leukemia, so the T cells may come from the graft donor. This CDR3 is CATRNTGELFF. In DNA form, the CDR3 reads TGCGCCACTCGAAACACCGGGGAGCTGTTTTTT.